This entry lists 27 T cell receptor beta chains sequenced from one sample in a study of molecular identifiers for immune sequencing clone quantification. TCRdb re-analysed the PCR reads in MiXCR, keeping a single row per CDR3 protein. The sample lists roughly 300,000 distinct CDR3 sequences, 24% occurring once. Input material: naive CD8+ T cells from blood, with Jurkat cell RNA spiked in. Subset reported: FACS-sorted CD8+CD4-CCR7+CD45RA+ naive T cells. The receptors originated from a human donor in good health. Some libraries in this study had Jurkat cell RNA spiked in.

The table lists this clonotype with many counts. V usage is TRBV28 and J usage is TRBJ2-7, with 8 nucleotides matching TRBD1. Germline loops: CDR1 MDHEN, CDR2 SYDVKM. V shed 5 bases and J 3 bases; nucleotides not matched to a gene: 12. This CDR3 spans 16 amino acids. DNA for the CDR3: TGTGCCAGCAGTACGGGACAGGAGTCACCATACTACGAGCAGTACTTC. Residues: CASSTGQESPYYEQYF.

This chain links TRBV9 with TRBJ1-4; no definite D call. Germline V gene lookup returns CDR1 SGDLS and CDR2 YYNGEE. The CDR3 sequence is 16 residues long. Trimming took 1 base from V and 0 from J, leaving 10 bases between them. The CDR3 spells CASSVSGTATNEKLFF. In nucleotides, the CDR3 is TGTGCCAGCAGCGTATCCGGTACTGCAACTAATGAAAAACTGTTTTTT.

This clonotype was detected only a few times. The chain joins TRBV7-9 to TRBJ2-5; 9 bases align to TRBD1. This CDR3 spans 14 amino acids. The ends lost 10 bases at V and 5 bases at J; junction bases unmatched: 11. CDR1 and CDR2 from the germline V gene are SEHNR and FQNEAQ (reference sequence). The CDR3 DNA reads TGTGCCACGGACAGGGGCCAGGCTGTGGAGACCCAGTACTTC. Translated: CATDRGQAVETQYF. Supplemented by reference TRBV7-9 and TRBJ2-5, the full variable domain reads DTGVSQNPRHKITKRGQNVTFRCDPISEHNRLYWYRQTLGQGPEFLTYFQNEAQLEKSRLLSDRFSAERPKGSFSTLEIQRTEQGDSAMYLCATDRGQAVETQYFGPGTRLLVL.

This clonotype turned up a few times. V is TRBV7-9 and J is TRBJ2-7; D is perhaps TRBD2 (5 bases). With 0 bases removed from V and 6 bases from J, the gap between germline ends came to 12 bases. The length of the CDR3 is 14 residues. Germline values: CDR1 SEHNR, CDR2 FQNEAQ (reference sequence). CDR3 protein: CASSLASGGGEQYF. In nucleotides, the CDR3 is TGTGCCAGCAGCTTAGCCTCGGGTGGAGGCGAGCAGTACTTC.

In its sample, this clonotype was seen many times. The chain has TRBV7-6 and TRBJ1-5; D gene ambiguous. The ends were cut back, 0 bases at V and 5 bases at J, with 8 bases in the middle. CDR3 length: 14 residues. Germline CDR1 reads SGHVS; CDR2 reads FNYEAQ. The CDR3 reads CASSLAESDQPQHF. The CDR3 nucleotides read TGTGCCAGCAGCTTAGCGGAGTCCGATCAGCCCCAGCATTTT.

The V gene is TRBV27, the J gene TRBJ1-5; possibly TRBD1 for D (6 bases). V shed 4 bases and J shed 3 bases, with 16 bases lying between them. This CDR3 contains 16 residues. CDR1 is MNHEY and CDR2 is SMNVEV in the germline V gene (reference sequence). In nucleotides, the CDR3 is TGTGCCAGCAGTTCATCAAAGGACAGCTACAATCAGCCCCAGCATTTT. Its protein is CASSSSKDSYNQPQHF.

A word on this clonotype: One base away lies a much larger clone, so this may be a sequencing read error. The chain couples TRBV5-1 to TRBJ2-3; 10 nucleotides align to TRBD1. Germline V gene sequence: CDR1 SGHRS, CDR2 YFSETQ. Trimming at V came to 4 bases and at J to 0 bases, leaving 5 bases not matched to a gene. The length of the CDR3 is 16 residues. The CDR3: CASSRDRGPSTDTQYF. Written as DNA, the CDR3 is TGCGCCAGCAGCAGGGACAGGGGCCCTAGCACAGATACGCAGTATTTT.

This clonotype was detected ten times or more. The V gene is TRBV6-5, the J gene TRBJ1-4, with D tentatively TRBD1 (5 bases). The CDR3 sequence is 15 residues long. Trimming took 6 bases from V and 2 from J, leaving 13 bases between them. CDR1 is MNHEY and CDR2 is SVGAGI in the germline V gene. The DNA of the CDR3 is TGTGCCAGCAGGCCCGCGGGGACCACTAATGAAAAACTGTTTTTT. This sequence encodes CASRPAGTTNEKLFF.

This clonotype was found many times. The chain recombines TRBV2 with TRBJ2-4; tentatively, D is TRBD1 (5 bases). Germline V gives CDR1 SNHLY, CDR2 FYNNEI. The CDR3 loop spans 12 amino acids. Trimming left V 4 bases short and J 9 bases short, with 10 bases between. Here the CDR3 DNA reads TGTGCCAGCAGTGTCAAAGGGGCCATTCAGTACTTC. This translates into CASSVKGAIQYF.

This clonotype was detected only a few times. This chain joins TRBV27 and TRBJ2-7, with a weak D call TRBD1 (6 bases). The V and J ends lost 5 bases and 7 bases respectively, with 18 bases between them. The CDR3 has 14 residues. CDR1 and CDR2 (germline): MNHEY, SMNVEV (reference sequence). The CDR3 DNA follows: TGTGCCAGCAGTCCCGGACGGTCAGGGGTGGAGCAGTACTTC. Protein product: CASSPGRSGVEQYF.

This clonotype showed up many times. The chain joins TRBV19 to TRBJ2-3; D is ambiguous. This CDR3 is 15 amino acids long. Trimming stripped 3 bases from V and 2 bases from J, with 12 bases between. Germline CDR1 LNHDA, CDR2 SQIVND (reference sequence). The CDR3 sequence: CASSILSATTDTQYF. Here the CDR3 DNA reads TGTGCCAGTAGTATCCTATCGGCGACCACAGATACGCAGTATTTT.

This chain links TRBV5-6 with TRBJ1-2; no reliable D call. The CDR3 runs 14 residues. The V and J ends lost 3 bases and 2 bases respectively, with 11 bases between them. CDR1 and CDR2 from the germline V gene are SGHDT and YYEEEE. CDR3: CASSSVIGNYGYTF. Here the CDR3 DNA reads TGTGCCAGCAGCTCAGTAATTGGGAACTATGGCTACACCTTC.

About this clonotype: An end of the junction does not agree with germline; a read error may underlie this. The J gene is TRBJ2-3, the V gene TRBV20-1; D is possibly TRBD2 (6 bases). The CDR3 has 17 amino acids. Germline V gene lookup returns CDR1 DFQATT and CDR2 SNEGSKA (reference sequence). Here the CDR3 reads CGARDLETSASTDTQYF. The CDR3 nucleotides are TGCGGTGCTAGAGATCTAGAGACTAGTGCTAGCACAGATACGCAGTATTTT.

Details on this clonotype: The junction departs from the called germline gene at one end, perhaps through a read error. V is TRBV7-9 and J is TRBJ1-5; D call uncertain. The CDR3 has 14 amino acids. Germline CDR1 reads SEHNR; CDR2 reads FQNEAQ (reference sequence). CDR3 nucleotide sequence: TGTGCCGGCAGCTTAGGGCGGGTCAATCAGCCCCAGCATTTT. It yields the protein CAGSLGRVNQPQHF.

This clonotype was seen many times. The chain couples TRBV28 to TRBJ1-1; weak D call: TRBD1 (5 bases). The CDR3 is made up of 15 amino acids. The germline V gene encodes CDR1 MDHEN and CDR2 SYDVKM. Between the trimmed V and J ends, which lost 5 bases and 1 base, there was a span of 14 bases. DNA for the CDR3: TGTGCCAGCAGTCTTGAGGAAAGGGGGAACACTGAAGCTTTCTTT. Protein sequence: CASSLEERGNTEAFF.

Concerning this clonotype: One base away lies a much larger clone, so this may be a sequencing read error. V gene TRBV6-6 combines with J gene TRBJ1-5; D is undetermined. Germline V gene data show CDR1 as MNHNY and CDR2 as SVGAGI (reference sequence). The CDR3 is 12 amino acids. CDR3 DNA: TGTGCCAGAAGTTACCCGTTTCAGCCCCAGCATTTT. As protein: CARSYPFQPQHF.

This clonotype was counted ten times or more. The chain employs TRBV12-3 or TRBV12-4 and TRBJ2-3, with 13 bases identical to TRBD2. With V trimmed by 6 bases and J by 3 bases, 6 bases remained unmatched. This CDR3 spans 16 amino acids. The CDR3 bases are TGTGCCAGCAGCTGGACTAGCGGGAGTCTGACAGATACGCAGTATTTT. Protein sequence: CASSWTSGSLTDTQYF.

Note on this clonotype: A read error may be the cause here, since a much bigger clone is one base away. The CDR3 loop is CAGIGGDEQYF. The CDR3 DNA reads as TGCGCCGGCATCGGGGGTGACGAGCAGTACTTC. This rearrangement joins TRBV5-1 to TRBJ2-7; weak D call: TRBD2 (6 bases). Germline V lookup: CDR1 SGHRS, CDR2 YFSETQ. V lost 10 bases and J lost 5, with 13 bases in between. The CDR3 extends over 11 amino acids.

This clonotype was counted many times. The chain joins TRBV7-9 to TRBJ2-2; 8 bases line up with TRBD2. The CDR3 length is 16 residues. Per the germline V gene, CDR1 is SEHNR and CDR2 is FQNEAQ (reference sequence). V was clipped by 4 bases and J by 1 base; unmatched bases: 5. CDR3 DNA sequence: TGTGCCAGCAGCTCCACCAGCGGGAGGAACACCGGGGAGCTGTTTTTT. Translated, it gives CASSSTSGRNTGELFF.

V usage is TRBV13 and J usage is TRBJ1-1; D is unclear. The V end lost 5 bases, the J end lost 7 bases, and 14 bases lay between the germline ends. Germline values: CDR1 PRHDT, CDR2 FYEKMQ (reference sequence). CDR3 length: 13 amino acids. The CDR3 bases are TGTGCCAGCAGCGTCATGTTATCTTATGAAGCTTTCTTT. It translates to CASSVMLSYEAFF.

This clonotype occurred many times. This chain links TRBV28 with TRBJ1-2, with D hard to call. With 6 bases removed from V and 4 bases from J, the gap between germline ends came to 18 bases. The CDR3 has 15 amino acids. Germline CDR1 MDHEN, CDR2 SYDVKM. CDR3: CASSDPPAATYGYTF. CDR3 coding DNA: TGTGCCAGCAGCGATCCCCCCGCGGCCACCTATGGCTACACCTTC.

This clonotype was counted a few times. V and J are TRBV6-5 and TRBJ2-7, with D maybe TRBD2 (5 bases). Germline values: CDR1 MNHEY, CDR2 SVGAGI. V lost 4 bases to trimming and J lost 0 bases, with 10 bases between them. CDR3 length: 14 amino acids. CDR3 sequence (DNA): TGTGCCAGCAGTTTTTATGGGAGCTCCTACGAGCAGTACTTC. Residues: CASSFYGSSYEQYF.

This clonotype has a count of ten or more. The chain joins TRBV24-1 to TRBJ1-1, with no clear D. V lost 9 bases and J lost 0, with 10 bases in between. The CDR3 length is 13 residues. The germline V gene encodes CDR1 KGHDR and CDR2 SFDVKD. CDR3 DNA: TGTGCCACCCAGGCAGCTATGAACACTGAAGCTTTCTTT. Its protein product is CATQAAMNTEAFF.

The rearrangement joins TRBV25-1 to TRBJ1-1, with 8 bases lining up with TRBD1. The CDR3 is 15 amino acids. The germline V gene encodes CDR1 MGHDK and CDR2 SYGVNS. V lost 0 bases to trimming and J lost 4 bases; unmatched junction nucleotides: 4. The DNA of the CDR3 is TGTGCCAGCAGTGAATACAGGGGGCTGACCACTGAAGCTTTCTTT. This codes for CASSEYRGLTTEAFF.

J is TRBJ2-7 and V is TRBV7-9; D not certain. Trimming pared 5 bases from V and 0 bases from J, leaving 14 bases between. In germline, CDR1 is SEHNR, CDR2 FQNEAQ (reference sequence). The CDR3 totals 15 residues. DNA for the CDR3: TGTGCCAGCAGCCCGAGTGGAACAAACTCCTACGAGCAGTACTTC. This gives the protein CASSPSGTNSYEQYF.

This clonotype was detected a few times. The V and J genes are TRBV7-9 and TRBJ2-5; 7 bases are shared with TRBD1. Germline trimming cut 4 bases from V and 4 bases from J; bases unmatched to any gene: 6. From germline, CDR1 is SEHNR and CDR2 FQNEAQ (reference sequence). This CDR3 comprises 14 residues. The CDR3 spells CASSSPGQIETQYF. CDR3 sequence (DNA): TGTGCCAGCAGCTCCCCGGGACAGATAGAGACCCAGTACTTC.

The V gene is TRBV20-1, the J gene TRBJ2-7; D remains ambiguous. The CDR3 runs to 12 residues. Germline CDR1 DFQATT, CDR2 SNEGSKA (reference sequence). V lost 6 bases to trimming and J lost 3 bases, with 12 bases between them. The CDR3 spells CSAVVQYYEQYF. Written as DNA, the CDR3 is TGCAGTGCGGTAGTACAGTACTACGAGCAGTACTTC.